These T cell receptor beta chains were read from a single sample in a study of cytomegalovirus exposure and HLA in healthy donors. The repertoire was sequenced with immunoSEQ multiplex PCR; TCRdb's copy has only in-frame clones and lacks some. The sample yields approximately 160,000 clones, 65% to 70% seen once. Material: PBMCs. The receptors here all came from a young woman in good health and CMV-seropositive. The CDR3 runs from the conserved cysteine through the conserved F or W. The D gene is left open where the match is weak. Part of the rows lack a size; the others show once, few, many or a class for expanded clones.

few	16	TRBD1	TRBV14	TRBJ1-1	CASSRQPGQGGTEAFF	TGTGCCAGCAGCCGGCAACCGGGACAGGGTGGGACTGAAGCTTTCTTT
.	15	.	TRBV9	TRBJ1-1	CASSPSQGRDTEAFF	TGTGCCAGCAGCCCGTCACAGGGTAGGGACACTGAAGCTTTCTTT
.	15	TRBD1	TRBV27	TRBJ2-4	CASRIQGDGKNIQYF	TGTGCCAGCAGAATCCAGGGGGATGGCAAAAACATTCAGTACTTC
.	14	.	TRBV7-9	TRBJ1-1	CASSPRGANTEAFF	TGTGCCAGCAGCCCCAGGGGTGCGAACACTGAAGCTTTCTTT
few	20	.	TRBV4-2	TRBJ2-7	CASSQDNKGWTVPYSYEQYF	TGTGCCAGCAGCCAAGATAACAAGGGGTGGACAGTTCCTTACTCCTACGAGCAGTACTTC
few	14	.	TRBV18	TRBJ2-4	CASSPLRTENIQYF	TGTGCCAGCTCACCACTTCGCACGGAAAACATTCAGTACTTC
.	16	TRBD1	TRBV11-3	TRBJ2-2	CASSLDGTGDTGELFF	TGTGCCAGCAGCTTAGATGGGACAGGGGACACCGGGGAGCTGTTTTTT
.	12	.	TRBV6-1	TRBJ2-7	CASSENSYEQYF	TGTGCCAGCAGTGAGAACAGCTACGAGCAGTACTTC
.	16	.	TRBV7-9	TRBJ2-5	CASSLGVGLLQETQYF	TGTGCCAGCAGCTTAGGGGTAGGACTCCTCCAAGAGACCCAGTACTTC
.	13	.	TRBV7-6	TRBJ2-7	CASSQGGHYEQYF	TGTGCCAGCAGCCAGGGTGGGCACTACGAGCAGTACTTC
.	14	TRBD1	TRBV2	TRBJ1-1	CASSRGGVETEAFF	TGTGCCAGCAGTCGAGGGGGCGTTGAAACTGAAGCTTTCTTT
.	15	TRBD1	TRBV28	TRBJ2-7	CASSLQSTGSYEQYF	TGTGCCAGCAGTCTCCAATCGACAGGGTCCTACGAGCAGTACTTC
.	17	TRBD1	TRBV7-8	TRBJ1-1	CASSYRDREFMNTEAFF	TGTGCCAGCAGCTACCGGGACAGGGAATTCATGAACACTGAAGCTTTCTTT
few	15	TRBD1	TRBV19	TRBJ1-1	CASSPGQGAVAEAFF	TGTGCCAGTAGTCCGGGACAGGGGGCAGTCGCTGAAGCTTTCTTT
once	14	TRBD2	TRBV9	TRBJ2-5	CASSASGYQETQYF	TGTGCCAGCAGCGCTAGCGGATATCAAGAGACCCAGTACTTC
.	12	.	TRBV2	TRBJ2-7	CASSEMRYEQYF	TGTGCCAGCAGTGAAATGAGGTACGAGCAGTACTTC
few	17	TRBD2	TRBV18	TRBJ2-3	CASSPVPSGRASITQYF	TGTGCCAGCTCACCAGTCCCCAGCGGGAGGGCCTCAATTACGCAGTATTTT
.	15	.	TRBV19	TRBJ1-5	CATSIQGAGNQPQHF	TGTGCCACCTCCATACAGGGAGCGGGCAATCAGCCCCAGCATTTT
.	15	TRBD1	TRBV6-4	TRBJ2-1	CASSVGTGVYNEQFF	TGTGCCAGCAGTGTCGGGACAGGGGTCTACAATGAGCAGTTCTTC
.	13	TRBD1	TRBV28	TRBJ2-5	CASRTGSKETQYF	TGTGCCAGCAGGACAGGGTCTAAAGAGACCCAGTACTTC
.	16	TRBD2	TRBV27	TRBJ2-1	CASSPQAGDRSRLQFF	TGTGCCAGCAGTCCTCAAGCGGGGGACCGGAGCCGGCTACAGTTCTTC
.	17	TRBD2	TRBV9	TRBJ2-1	CASSVGGRGGRGNEQFF	TGTGCCAGCAGCGTAGGGGGGAGGGGAGGCCGGGGAAATGAGCAGTTCTTC
.	11	.	TRBV7-6	TRBJ2-7	CASSLSNEQYF	TGTGCCAGCAGCTTATCCAACGAGCAGTACTTC
.	14	.	TRBV25-1	TRBJ2-7	CASSEYAGSYEQYF	TGTGCCAGCAGTGAATATGCCGGCTCCTACGAGCAGTACTTC
few	16	TRBD2	TRBV11-1	TRBJ2-1	CASSLPGLAAAGEQFF	TGTGCCAGCAGCTTACCGGGACTAGCGGCGGCCGGGGAGCAGTTCTTC
.	17	.	TRBV27	TRBJ1-1	CASKPRGILLMNTEAFF	TGTGCCAGCAAGCCACGGGGTATCCTCCTCATGAACACTGAAGCTTTCTTT